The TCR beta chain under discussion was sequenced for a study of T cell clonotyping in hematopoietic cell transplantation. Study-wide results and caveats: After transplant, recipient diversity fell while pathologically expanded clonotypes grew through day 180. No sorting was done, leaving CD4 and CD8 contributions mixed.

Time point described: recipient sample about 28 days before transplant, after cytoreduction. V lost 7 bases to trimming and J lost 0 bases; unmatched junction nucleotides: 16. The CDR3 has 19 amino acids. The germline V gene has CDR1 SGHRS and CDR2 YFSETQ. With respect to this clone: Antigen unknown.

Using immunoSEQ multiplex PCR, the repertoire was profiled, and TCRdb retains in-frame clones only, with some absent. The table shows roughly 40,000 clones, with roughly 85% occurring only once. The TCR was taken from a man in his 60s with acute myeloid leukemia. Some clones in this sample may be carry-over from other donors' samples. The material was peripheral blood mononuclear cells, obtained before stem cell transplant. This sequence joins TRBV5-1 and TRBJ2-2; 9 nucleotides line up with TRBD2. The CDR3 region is CASGWAPGSGGPNTGELFF. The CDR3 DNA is TGCGCCAGCGGTTGGGCCCCGGGGAGCGGGGGGCCGAACACCGGGGAGCTGTTTTTT.